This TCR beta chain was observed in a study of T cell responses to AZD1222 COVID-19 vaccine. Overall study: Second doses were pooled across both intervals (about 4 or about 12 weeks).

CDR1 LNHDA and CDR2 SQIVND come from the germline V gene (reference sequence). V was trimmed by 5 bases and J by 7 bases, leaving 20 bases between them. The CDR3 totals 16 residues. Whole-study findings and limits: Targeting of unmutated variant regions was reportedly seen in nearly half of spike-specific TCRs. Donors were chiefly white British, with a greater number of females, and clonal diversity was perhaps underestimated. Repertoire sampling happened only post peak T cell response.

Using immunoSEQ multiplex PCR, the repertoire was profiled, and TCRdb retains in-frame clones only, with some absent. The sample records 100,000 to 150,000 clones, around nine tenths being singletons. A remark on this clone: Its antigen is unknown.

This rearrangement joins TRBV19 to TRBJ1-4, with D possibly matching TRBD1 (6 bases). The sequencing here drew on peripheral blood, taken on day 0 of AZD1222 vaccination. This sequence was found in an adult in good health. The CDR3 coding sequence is TGTGCCAGTAGTCCCCATTATGGGGGGCAAAGTGAAAAACTGTTTTTT. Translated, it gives CASSPHYGGQSEKLFF.